Shown below are 10 T cell receptor beta chains from a single sample sequenced in a study of T cell responses to AZD1222 COVID-19 vaccine. Only in-frame clones appear in the TCRdb table, and some are missing; sequencing was by immunoSEQ multiplex PCR. Of more than 100,000 clones detected, around nine tenths appear once; the ten largest clones hold 2.4%. The sample in question was peripheral blood, obtained on day 0 of AZD1222 vaccination. The receptors stem from an adult in good health.

The chain combines TRBV5-6 with TRBJ2-7, with a tentative D call TRBD2 (5 bases). The V end was cut by 2 bases, the J end by 0 bases, with 9 bases between. CDR1 and CDR2 from the germline V gene are SGHDT and YYEEEE. The CDR3 is 14 amino acids. The CDR3 DNA follows: TGTGCCAGCAGCTTAACGGACTTCTCCTACGAGCAGTACTTC. The encoded protein is CASSLTDFSYEQYF.

The chain recombines TRBV2 with TRBJ2-7; 8 nucleotides line up with TRBD1. Germline loops: CDR1 SNHLY, CDR2 FYNNEI. V lost 3 bases to trimming and J lost 0 bases; unmatched junction nucleotides: 4. The CDR3 length is 15 residues. The CDR3 protein is CASSDWDRSSYEQYF. The DNA for the CDR3 is TGTGCCAGCAGTGATTGGGACAGGTCCTCCTACGAGCAGTACTTC.

V gene TRBV3-1 (or the pseudogene TRBV3-2) combines with J gene TRBJ1-2; D uncertain. Trimming took 1 base from V and 7 from J, leaving 10 bases between them. Germline loops: CDR1 LGHDT, CDR2 YNNKEL (reference sequence). There are 13 residues in the CDR3. The chain's CDR3 is CASSQVSAGGYTF. CDR3 DNA: TGTGCCAGCAGCCAAGTATCGGCCGGTGGCTACACCTTC.

This chain uses TRBV9 with TRBJ2-3; TRBD2 is a possible D gene (5 bases). V was trimmed by 4 bases and J by 3 bases, leaving 21 bases between them. From germline, CDR1 is SGDLS and CDR2 YYNGEE. CDR3 length: 17 amino acids. Here the CDR3 reads CASSSPQPREGTDTQYF. CDR3 DNA sequence: TGTGCCAGCAGCTCCCCCCAACCGAGGGAAGGGACAGATACGCAGTATTTT.

The chain is built from TRBV30 and TRBJ1-1, with D perhaps matching TRBD1 (5 bases). Germline V lookup: CDR1 GTSNPN, CDR2 SVGIG (reference sequence). CDR3 length equals 13 residues. V lost 2 bases, J lost 1 base, and 8 bases lay in between. This chain's CDR3 is CAWSRQGNTEAFF. CDR3 DNA: TGTGCCTGGAGTCGGCAGGGGAACACTGAAGCTTTCTTT. Full variable domain (remainder filled in from reference TRBV30 and TRBJ1-1): SQTIHQWPATLVQPVGSPLSLECTVEGTSNPNLYWYRQAAGRGLQLLFYSVGIGQISSEVPQNLSASRPQDRQFILSSKKLLLSDSGFYLCAWSRQGNTEAFFGQGTRLTVV.

This chain links TRBV27 with TRBJ1-6; TRBD1 matches 9 bases. The CDR3 has 15 residues. V gave up 8 bases and J gave up 6 bases; unmatched junction bases: 8. CDR1 is MNHEY, CDR2 SMNVEV, per germline (reference sequence). CDR3 nucleotide sequence: TGTGCCAGCTTCCGGGACAGGGCTTCTAATTCACCCCTCCACTTT. Its translation is CASFRDRASNSPLHF.

The chain is built from TRBV29-1 and TRBJ1-4; a possible D gene is TRBD1 (5 bases). In germline, CDR1 is SQVTM, CDR2 ANQGSEA. The CDR3 extends over 12 amino acids. V was trimmed by 4 bases and J by 7 bases, leaving 10 bases between them. CDR3 region: CSVGAGGEKLFF. CDR3 bases: TGCAGCGTTGGGGCGGGGGGTGAAAAACTGTTTTTT.

This clone was counted once. V is TRBV5-1 and J is TRBJ2-1, with 8 positions matching TRBD2. J lost 0 bases, V lost 6 bases, and 11 bases had no gene match. Germline V gene data show CDR1 as SGHRS and CDR2 as YFSETQ. The CDR3 is 17 residues long. This chain's CDR3 is CASNIGGLAISYNEQFF. CDR3 nucleotide sequence: TGCGCCAGCAACATTGGAGGACTAGCCATCTCCTACAATGAGCAGTTCTTC. The entire variable domain, with the rest obtained from reference TRBV5-1 and TRBJ2-1, is as follows: KAGVTQTPRYLIKTRGQQVTLSCSPISGHRSVSWYQQTPGQGLQFLFEYFSETQRNKGNFPGRFSGRQFSNSRSEMNVSTLELGDSALYLCASNIGGLAISYNEQFFGPGTRLTVL.

This chain connects TRBV27 to TRBJ2-7; D perhaps matches TRBD2 (6 bases). This CDR3 has 15 amino acids. Germline V gene data show CDR1 as MNHEY and CDR2 as SMNVEV (reference sequence). The V and J ends lost 6 bases and 3 bases respectively, with 18 bases between them. CDR3 sequence (DNA): TGTGCCAGCAGCCCGAACCTCCGGGAGAACTACGAGCAGTACTTC. Translation gives CASSPNLRENYEQYF.

The chain uses TRBV12-5 and TRBJ2-3, with 8 bases aligning to TRBD1. Unmatched junction bases numbered 6, after V lost 6 bases and J lost 4 bases. The CDR3 covers 14 residues. The V gene's germline CDR1 is LGHNT and CDR2 FRNRAP. The CDR3 DNA reads TGTGCTAGTGGCCAGGGGGCGCAGCCAGATACGCAGTATTTT. Its protein is CASGQGAQPDTQYF.